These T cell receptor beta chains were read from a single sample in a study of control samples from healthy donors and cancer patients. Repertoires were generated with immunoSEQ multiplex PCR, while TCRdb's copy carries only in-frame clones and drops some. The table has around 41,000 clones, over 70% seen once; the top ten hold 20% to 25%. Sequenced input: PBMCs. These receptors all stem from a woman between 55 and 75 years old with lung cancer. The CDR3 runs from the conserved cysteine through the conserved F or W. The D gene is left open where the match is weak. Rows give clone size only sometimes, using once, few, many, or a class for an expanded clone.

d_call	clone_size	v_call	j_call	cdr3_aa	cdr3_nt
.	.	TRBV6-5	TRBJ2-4	CASRPLGPDIQYF	TGTGCCAGCAGACCTCTGGGCCCTGACATTCAGTACTTC
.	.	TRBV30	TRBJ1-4	CAWKHQGRSYKKLFF	TGTGCCTGGAAACACCAGGGACGAAGTTATAAAAAACTGTTTTTT
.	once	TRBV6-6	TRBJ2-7	CASSYRVEQYF	TGTGCCAGCAGTTACAGGGTCGAGCAGTACTTC
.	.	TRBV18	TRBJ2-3	CASSPPGGSTDTQYF	TGTGCCAGCTCACCTCCAGGTGGGAGCACAGATACGCAGTATTTT
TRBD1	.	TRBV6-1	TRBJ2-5	CASSESQGAGETQYF	TGTGCCAGCAGTGAATCGCAGGGGGCAGGGGAGACCCAGTACTTC
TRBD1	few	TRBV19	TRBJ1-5	CASTSGQGVSNQPQHF	TGTGCCAGTACCTCAGGACAGGGGGTAAGCAATCAGCCCCAGCATTTT
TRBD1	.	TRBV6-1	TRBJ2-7	CASSGFAGGPPAYEQYF	TGTGCCAGCAGTGGCTTCGCAGGGGGTCCCCCCGCCTACGAGCAGTACTTC
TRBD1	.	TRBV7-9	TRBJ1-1	CASSFNRGINEAFF	TGTGCCAGCAGCTTCAACAGGGGGATTAATGAAGCTTTCTTT
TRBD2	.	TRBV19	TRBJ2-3	CASSSTSGTDTQYF	TGTGCCAGTAGTAGCACTAGCGGGACAGATACGCAGTATTTT
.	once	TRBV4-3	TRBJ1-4	CASSQATTQGGEKLFF	TGCGCCAGCAGCCAAGCAACGACCCAGGGAGGTGAAAAACTGTTTTTT
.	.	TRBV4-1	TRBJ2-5	CASSQVNRQRETQYF	TGCGCCAGCAGCCAAGTAAATCGACAGAGGGAGACCCAGTACTTC
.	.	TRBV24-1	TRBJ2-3	CATQSRGTDTQYF	TGTGCCACCCAGTCGAGGGGCACAGATACGCAGTATTTT
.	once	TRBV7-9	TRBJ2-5	CASSLGASRGETQYF	TGTGCCAGCAGCTTAGGAGCCAGTAGGGGGGAGACCCAGTACTTC
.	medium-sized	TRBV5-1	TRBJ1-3	CASSFGSRAIDTIYF	TGCGCCAGCAGCTTTGGTAGCAGGGCGATAGACACCATATATTTT
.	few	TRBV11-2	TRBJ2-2	CASSLERATGELFF	TGTGCCAGCAGCTTGGAAAGAGCCACCGGGGAGCTGTTTTTT
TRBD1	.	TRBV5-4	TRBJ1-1	CASSLGDRGLTEAFF	TGTGCCAGCAGTTTGGGAGACAGGGGGCTCACTGAAGCTTTCTTT
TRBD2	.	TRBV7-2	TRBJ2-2	CASSPTSGNLGELFF	TGTGCCAGCAGCCCGACTAGCGGGAATCTCGGGGAGCTGTTTTTT
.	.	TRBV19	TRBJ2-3	CASSIGGDIADTQYF	TGTGCCAGTAGTATTGGCGGGGACATCGCAGATACGCAGTATTTT
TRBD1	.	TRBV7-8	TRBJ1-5	CASRSGGDQPQHF	TGTGCCAGCAGGTCAGGGGGCGATCAGCCCCAGCATTTT
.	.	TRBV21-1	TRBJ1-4	CATCNIMLFF	TGTGCCACCTGCAATATTATGCTGTTTTTT
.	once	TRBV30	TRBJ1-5	CAWSPPDSSNQPQHF	TGTGCCTGGAGTCCACCGGACAGCTCCAATCAGCCCCAGCATTTT
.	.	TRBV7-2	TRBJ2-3	CASSLISRDTQYF	TGTGCCAGCAGCTTGATTTCCCGAGATACGCAGTATTTT
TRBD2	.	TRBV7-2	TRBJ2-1	CASSLLAGELEFF	TGTGCCAGCAGCTTACTAGCGGGAGAGCTAGAATTCTTC
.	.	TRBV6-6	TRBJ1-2	CASTWSGGDYGYTF	TGTGCCAGCACTTGGTCGGGGGGGGACTATGGCTACACCTTC
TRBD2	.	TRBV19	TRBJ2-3	CASKQRGWDTQYF	TGTGCCAGTAAACAGCGGGGGTGGGATACGCAGTATTTT
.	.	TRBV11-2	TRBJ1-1	CASSFGVETEAFF	TGTGCCAGCAGCTTTGGGGTAGAGACTGAAGCTTTCTTT
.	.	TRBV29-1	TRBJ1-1	CSVGPQGNTEAFF	TGCAGCGTCGGGCCTCAGGGGAACACTGAAGCTTTCTTT
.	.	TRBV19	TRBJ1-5	CASSRPGWEPQHF	TGTGCCAGTAGTAGGCCAGGCTGGGAGCCCCAGCATTTT
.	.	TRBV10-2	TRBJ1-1	CASSDQGNTEAFF	TGCGCCAGCAGTGACCAGGGAAACACTGAAGCTTTCTTT
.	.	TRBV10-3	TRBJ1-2	CAISDGSGGKRDGYTF	TGTGCCATCAGTGATGGGTCGGGGGGGAAGCGAGATGGCTACACCTTC
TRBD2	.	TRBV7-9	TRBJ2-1	CASSLTQGLAGSNEQFF	TGTGCCAGCAGCTTAACTCAGGGACTAGCGGGAAGCAATGAGCAGTTCTTC
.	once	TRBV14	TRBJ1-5	CASSGMGQPQHF	TGTGCCAGCAGCGGTATGGGTCAGCCCCAGCATTTT
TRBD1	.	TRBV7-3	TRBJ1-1	CASSQSTGGNVLFF	TGTGCCAGCAGCCAATCTACAGGGGGCAACGTTTTATTCTTT
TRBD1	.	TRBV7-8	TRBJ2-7	CASSLGTVSPYEQYF	TGTGCCAGCAGCTTGGGGACAGTATCTCCCTACGAGCAGTACTTC
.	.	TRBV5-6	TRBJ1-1	CASSRTAANLNTEAFF	TGTGCCAGCAGCCGGACAGCTGCTAACTTGAACACTGAAGCTTTCTTT
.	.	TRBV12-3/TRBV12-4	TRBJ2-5	CASSPRVTQYF	TGTGCCAGCAGTCCGAGGGTGACCCAGTACTTC
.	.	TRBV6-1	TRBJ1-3	CASSEGGFSGNTIYF	TGTGCCAGCAGTGAAGGGGGTTTCTCTGGAAACACCATATATTTT
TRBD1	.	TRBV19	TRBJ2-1	CASSPEGQGASEQFF	TGTGCCAGTAGCCCTGAGGGACAGGGGGCTAGTGAGCAGTTCTTC
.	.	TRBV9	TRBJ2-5	CASSLEEGWETQYF	TGTGCCAGCAGCCTTGAGGAGGGGTGGGAGACCCAGTACTTC
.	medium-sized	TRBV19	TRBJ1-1	CASSIVPSTEAFF	TGTGCCAGTAGTATAGTTCCGAGCACTGAAGCTTTCTTT
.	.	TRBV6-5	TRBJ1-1	CASSYRVGEAFF	TGTGCCAGCAGTTACAGGGTCGGTGAAGCTTTCTTT
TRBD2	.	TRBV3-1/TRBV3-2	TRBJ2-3	CASGGVTDTQYF	TGTGCCAGCGGGGGGGTCACAGATACGCAGTATTTT
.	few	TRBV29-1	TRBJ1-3	CSVEDYKGNTIYF	TGCAGCGTTGAAGATTATAAGGGGAACACCATATATTTT
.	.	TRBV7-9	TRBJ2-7	CASSFNRVVDEQYF	TGTGCCAGCAGCTTTAACAGGGTTGTTGACGAGCAGTACTTC
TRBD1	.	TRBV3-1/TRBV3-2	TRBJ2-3	CASSRRQGVTDTQYF	TGTGCCAGCAGCCGGAGACAGGGGGTCACAGATACGCAGTATTTT
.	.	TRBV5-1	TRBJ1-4	CASSLRGMGEKLFF	TGCGCCAGCAGCTTGCGGGGGATGGGTGAAAAACTGTTTTTT
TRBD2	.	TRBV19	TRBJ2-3	CASSILAGRTDTQYF	TGTGCCAGTAGTATACTAGCGGGGAGGACAGATACGCAGTATTTT
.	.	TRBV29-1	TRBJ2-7	CSVESTRGYEQYF	TGCAGCGTTGAATCTACCCGCGGCTACGAGCAGTACTTC
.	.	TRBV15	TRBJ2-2	CATSRVRDPSTGELFF	TGTGCCACCAGCAGAGTCCGGGACCCCTCAACCGGGGAGCTGTTTTTT
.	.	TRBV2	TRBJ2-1	CASSDRNRGLATSSYNEQFF	TGTGCCAGCAGTGATCGCAACAGGGGTCTAGCGACCAGCTCCTACAATGAGCAGTTCTTC
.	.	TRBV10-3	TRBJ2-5	CAISESERRPGTQYF	TGTGCCATCAGTGAGTCAGAGAGGAGGCCGGGGACCCAGTACTTC